A single sample gave rise to the 31 T cell receptor beta chains below, sequenced in a study of T-cell reconstitution after alpha-beta-depleted transplantation in children. Unique molecular identifiers were incorporated into the prepared TCRbeta library. MiXCR, applied by TCRdb to the PCR reads, yields one record per CDR3 protein. In the table there are around 270,000 distinct CDR3 sequences, around 9.1% of which are singletons. Sequencing used PBMCs, obtained before TCRalphabeta/CD19-depleted stem cell transplant. These receptors were collected from a boy under two years old with acute myeloid leukemia, due to receive a stem cell transplant.

This clonotype was observed many times. V gene TRBV3-1 combines with J gene TRBJ2-3, with D perhaps matching TRBD1 (6 bases). Trimming shortened V by 0 bases and J by 3 bases, and 13 bases separated the two germline ends. Per the germline V gene, CDR1 is LGHDT and CDR2 is YNNKEL (reference sequence). CDR3 length equals 16 residues. CDR3 sequence reads: CASSQETGKRTDTQYF. CDR3 nucleotide sequence: TGTGCCAGCAGCCAAGAAACAGGGAAGAGGACAGATACGCAGTATTTT.

In this sample, this clonotype turned up many times. The rearrangement joins TRBV28 to TRBJ2-5; 7 bases map to TRBD2. The V segment lost 7 bases and the J segment 3 bases; nucleotides outside the gene matches: 8. CDR1 and CDR2 from the germline V gene are MDHEN and SYDVKM. The length of the CDR3 is 14 residues. The CDR3 DNA follows: TGTGCCAGCACCTGGCTTGGGGGGGAAGAGACCCAGTACTTC. Translating gives CASTWLGGEETQYF. Looking up the rest from reference TRBV28 and TRBJ2-5 gives the full variable domain: DVKVTQSSRYLVKRTGEKVFLECVQDMDHENMFWYRQDPGLGLRLIYFSYDVKMKEKGDIPEGYSVSREKKERFSLILESASTNQTSMYLCASTWLGGEETQYFGPGTRLLVL.

The table lists this clonotype with a few counts. J is TRBJ2-7 and V is TRBV25-1; D gene ambiguous. This CDR3 is 13 amino acids long. V was pared by 4 bases and J by 9 bases, with 16 bases between. The V gene's germline CDR1 is MGHDK and CDR2 SYGVNS. CDR3 nucleotide sequence: TGTGCCAGCAGTGCGGGCCAGCCTTTCGGGCAGTACTTC. It translates to CASSAGQPFGQYF.

This clonotype was recorded many times. The chain employs TRBV3-1 and TRBJ2-1; D perhaps matches TRBD2 (7 bases). Deletions cut 7 bases from V and 6 bases from J, with 19 bases between. The CDR3 is 15 residues long. Germline loops: CDR1 LGHDT, CDR2 YNNKEL (reference sequence). CDR3 sequence: CASTLGGRGINEQFF. CDR3 coding DNA: TGTGCCAGCACCCTCGGGGGGCGGGGGATCAATGAGCAGTTCTTC.

The V call is TRBV20-1, the J call TRBJ2-1; 13 nucleotides match TRBD2. This CDR3 spans 19 amino acids. Trimming cost V 6 bases and J 8 bases; bases outside gene matches: 22. Germline assignment: CDR1 DFQATT and CDR2 SNEGSKA (reference sequence). CDR3 DNA: TGCAGTGCCCCCAAGTGGGGGAGGTCTACTAGCGGGAGGGCCGATGAGCAGTTCTTC. This codes for CSAPKWGRSTSGRADEQFF.

This clonotype came up many times. The chain carries TRBV12-3 or TRBV12-4 and TRBJ2-7, with a tentative D call TRBD1 (5 bases). The ends were cut back, 2 bases at V and 0 bases at J, with 14 bases in the middle. The CDR3 has 16 amino acids. The CDR3 bases are TGTGCCAGCAGTTTAACCCGTGGGGCCAGCTCCTACGAGCAGTACTTC. It codes for CASSLTRGASSYEQYF.

This clonotype was picked up many times. This chain uses TRBV5-1 with TRBJ2-2, with 10 bases identical to TRBD2. Germline CDR1 reads SGHRS; CDR2 reads YFSETQ. Trimming removed 1 base from V and 2 bases from J; junction bases left unmatched: 2. CDR3 length: 16 residues. The CDR3 loop is CASSLWTSGNTGELFF. The CDR3 DNA reads TGCGCCAGCAGCTTGTGGACTAGCGGTAACACCGGGGAGCTGTTTTTT.

This clonotype was picked up many times. The V call is TRBV28, the J call TRBJ2-1; 8 bases are a match to TRBD1. V dropped 6 bases and J dropped 0; count of bases not matched to a gene: 4. Germline loops: CDR1 MDHEN, CDR2 SYDVKM. The CDR3 is 15 residues long. The CDR3 loop reads CASSTTGVSYNEQFF. The CDR3 coding sequence is TGTGCCAGCAGCACGACAGGGGTCTCCTACAATGAGCAGTTCTTC.

This clonotype was counted many times. This sequence joins TRBV12-3 or TRBV12-4 and TRBJ2-5; D is unresolved. V lost 3 bases and J 1 base, leaving 3 bases between the germline ends. This CDR3 contains 12 residues. CDR3 loop: CASSFIQETQYF. CDR3 bases: TGTGCCAGCAGTTTTATCCAAGAGACCCAGTACTTC.

This clonotype was picked up many times. V gene TRBV27 combines with J gene TRBJ2-7, with TRBD1 matching over 9 bases. The trim removed 6 bases at V and 3 bases at J, leaving 6 bases unmatched. Germline values: CDR1 MNHEY, CDR2 SMNVEV (reference sequence). CDR3 length: 14 amino acids. CDR3 protein: CASSDRQGGYEQYF. The CDR3 DNA reads TGTGCCAGCAGCGACCGACAGGGGGGCTACGAGCAGTACTTC.

This clonotype has at least ten counts. J is TRBJ2-7 and V is TRBV7-9; D is unresolved. V dropped 6 bases and J dropped 0 bases, with 15 bases sitting between them. Germline V CDR1 and CDR2: SEHNR, FQNEAQ (reference sequence). The CDR3 runs 15 residues. CDR3 residues: CASSGNERFSYEQYF. DNA of the CDR3: TGTGCCAGCAGTGGGAACGAGAGGTTCTCCTACGAGCAGTACTTC.

The sample holds many counts of this clonotype. The chain recombines TRBV5-6 with TRBJ2-7, with 7 bases identical to TRBD1. The CDR3 consists of 14 residues. Germline lookup yields CDR1 SGHDT and CDR2 YYEEEE. Trimming at V came to 5 bases and at J to 2 bases, leaving 7 bases not matched to a gene. The CDR3 DNA follows: TGTGCCAGCAGGGAGACAGGGACCGCCTACGAGCAGTACTTC. Translation gives CASRETGTAYEQYF.

There are many counts of this clonotype. This chain connects TRBV20-1 to TRBJ2-1, with 9 nucleotides matching TRBD1. Germline V gene sequence: CDR1 DFQATT, CDR2 SNEGSKA (reference sequence). V trimming: 4 bases; J trimming: 4 bases; junction bases outside the gene matches: 8. The CDR3 consists of 15 residues. In DNA, the CDR3 is TGCAGTGCTACGGGGTCACAGGGGGCATACAATGAGCAGTTCTTC. It yields the protein CSATGSQGAYNEQFF.

This clonotype was observed a few times. A much larger clone lies a single base off, so this may be a read error. The chain links TRBV28 to TRBJ1-6; D is unclear. This CDR3 is built from 16 residues. From germline, CDR1 is MDHEN and CDR2 SYDVKM. The CDR3: CASSPPPWTYNLPLHF. The CDR3 nucleotides are TGTGCCAGCAGCCCACCCCCATGGACTTATAATTTACCCCTCCACTTT.

This clonotype was observed a few times. The CDR3 coding sequence is TGCAGTGCTAAGGCAGGGGAAGAGTACTACGAGCAGTACTTC. Translation: CSAKAGEEYYEQYF. The genes are TRBV20-1 and TRBJ2-7, with D possibly TRBD1 on 6 matching bases. CDR1 is DFQATT, CDR2 SNEGSKA, per germline (reference sequence). With 4 bases removed from V and 3 bases from J, the gap between germline ends came to 16 bases. The CDR3 consists of 14 residues.

The chain uses TRBV7-3 and TRBJ1-4, with a weak D call TRBD1 (5 bases). Germline CDR1 reads SGHTA; CDR2 reads FQGTGA. V lost 1 base to trimming and J lost 7 bases, with 13 bases between them. This CDR3 spans 15 amino acids. The CDR3 DNA is TGTGCCAGCAGCTTAAATGCAGGGAGCGGTGAAAAACTGTTTTTT. The encoded protein is CASSLNAGSGEKLFF.

This clonotype came up many times. The J gene is TRBJ2-7, the V gene TRBV6-5; D is unclear. CDR1 and CDR2 (germline): MNHEY, SVGAGI. V lost 0 bases, J lost 4 bases, and 16 bases lay in between. There are 16 residues in the CDR3. DNA of the CDR3: TGTGCCAGCAGTTACTCGAGATACGGGCCTGCGTACGAGCAGTACTTC. Translated: CASSYSRYGPAYEQYF.

This chain uses TRBV6-1 with TRBJ2-1; 7 bases agree with TRBD2. Germline V gives CDR1 MNHNS, CDR2 SASEGT. J gave up 5 bases and V 10 bases, and 8 bases lay outside the gene matches. The CDR3 is made up of 13 amino acids. CDR3 loop: CATTAGENNEQFF. The CDR3 coding sequence is TGTGCCACCACGGCGGGGGAGAACAATGAGCAGTTCTTC.

J is TRBJ1-1 and V is TRBV29-1; unclear D gene. Between the trimmed V and J ends, which lost 5 bases and 6 bases, there was a span of 10 bases. The CDR3 has 11 residues. Germline V gene lookup returns CDR1 SQVTM and CDR2 ANQGSEA. CDR3 coding DNA: TGCAGCGTTTCCATTGCGGCTGAAGCTTTCTTT. Amino acid sequence: CSVSIAAEAFF.

This clonotype was seen only a few times. The rearrangement uses TRBV4-1 and TRBJ2-7, with D perhaps matching TRBD2 (11 bases). Trimming took off 0 bases at V and 1 base at J, with 28 bases between the two ends. This CDR3 has 21 residues. Germline loops: CDR1 MGHRA, CDR2 YSYEKL. CDR3 sequence reads: CASSQDPRQGASGRYSYEQYF. As DNA, the CDR3 is TGCGCCAGCAGCCAAGATCCCCGACAGGGGGCTAGCGGGAGGTATTCCTACGAGCAGTACTTC.

This clonotype has at least ten counts. The chain joins TRBV9 to TRBJ1-3, with 9 bases matching TRBD1. CDR3 size: 15 residues. Looked up from germline, CDR1 is SGDLS and CDR2 is YYNGEE. J lost 3 bases, V lost 8 bases, and 9 bases had no gene match. CDR3 DNA sequence: TGTGCCAGTACCAAAACAGGGGGCAATGGAAACACCATATATTTT. It translates to CASTKTGGNGNTIYF.

This sequence joins TRBV29-1 and TRBJ2-7, with 8 positions matching TRBD1. Germline lookup yields CDR1 SQVTM and CDR2 ANQGSEA. There are 13 residues in the CDR3. The J segment lost 3 bases and the V segment lost 4 bases, leaving 5 bases of the junction unmatched. The CDR3 DNA is TGCAGCGTTGCAAGGACAGGGCTCTACGAGCAGTACTTC. It codes for CSVARTGLYEQYF.

The table lists this clonotype with many counts. The chain carries TRBV5-1 and TRBJ2-7; 10 bases are a match to TRBD2. This CDR3 region has 16 residues. The V gene end was trimmed by 1 base and the J gene end by 3 bases; junction bases not matched to a gene: 7. Germline CDR1 and CDR2: SGHRS and YFSETQ. This chain's CDR3 is CASSLSGLAGDYEQYF. Here the CDR3 DNA reads TGCGCCAGCAGCTTGAGTGGGCTAGCGGGAGACTACGAGCAGTACTTC. The whole variable domain, filled in from reference TRBV5-1 and TRBJ2-7, reads KAGVTQTPRYLIKTRGQQVTLSCSPISGHRSVSWYQQTPGQGLQFLFEYFSETQRNKGNFPGRFSGRQFSNSRSEMNVSTLELGDSALYLCASSLSGLAGDYEQYFGPGTRLTVT.

This clonotype occurred many times. The chain links TRBV29-1 to TRBJ1-4; D gene uncertain. Germline V CDR1 and CDR2: SQVTM, ANQGSEA. This CDR3 spans 13 amino acids. V gave up 0 bases and J gave up 5 bases, with 7 bases separating them. The CDR3: CSVEDGLNEKLFF. The DNA of the CDR3 is TGCAGCGTTGAAGATGGGTTAAATGAAAAACTGTTTTTT. The variable domain in full, with the rest retrieved from reference TRBV29-1 and TRBJ1-4, is SAVISQKPSRDICQRGTSLTIQCQVDSQVTMMFWYRQQPGQSLTLIATANQGSEATYESGFVIDKFPISRPNLTFSTLTVSNMSPEDSSIYLCSVEDGLNEKLFFGSGTQLSVL.

The chain is built from TRBV10-3 and TRBJ1-5; D remains ambiguous. Between the trimmed V and J ends, which lost 3 bases and 5 bases, there was a span of 11 bases. The CDR3 is 14 residues long. Germline CDR1 reads ENHRY; CDR2 reads SYGVKD. The CDR3 sequence: CAISDEPHYQPQHF. CDR3 nucleotide sequence: TGTGCCATCAGTGACGAGCCTCATTATCAGCCCCAGCATTTT.

In this sample, this clonotype turned up many times. This rearrangement joins TRBV5-1 to TRBJ2-7; D uncertain. This CDR3 comprises 14 residues. V dropped 1 base and J dropped 1 base, with 9 bases sitting between them. CDR1 is SGHRS and CDR2 is YFSETQ in the germline V gene. This chain's CDR3 is CASSLPDWSYEQYF. CDR3 DNA: TGCGCCAGCAGCTTGCCCGACTGGTCCTACGAGCAGTACTTC.

The CDR3 DNA is TGTGCCAGCAGCGTAGGGGATCGGGGGGCACAGACCCAGTACTTC. Its translation: CASSVGDRGAQTQYF. The chain combines TRBV9 with TRBJ2-5, with a weak D call TRBD2 (7 bases). The germline V gene encodes CDR1 SGDLS and CDR2 YYNGEE. The CDR3 extends over 15 amino acids. Trimming shortened V by 0 bases and J by 6 bases, and 15 bases separated the two germline ends.

The rearrangement uses TRBV23-1 and TRBJ2-5; TRBD2 matches 9 bases. TRBV23-1 is classed as an ORF, of uncertain function. Losses at the gene ends were 2 bases for V and 5 bases for J; bases not matched to a gene: 6. This CDR3 is built from 15 residues. The CDR3 DNA is TGCGCCAGCAGTCAAGCGGGAGGGCCGAGGGAGACCCAGTACTTC. The encoded protein is CASSQAGGPRETQYF.

This clonotype was picked up one time. V gene TRBV6-1 combines with J gene TRBJ2-7; 7 nucleotides line up with TRBD1. Per the germline V gene, CDR1 is MNHNS and CDR2 is SASEGT. The CDR3 loop spans 15 amino acids. The V gene end was trimmed by 4 bases and the J gene end by 4 bases; junction bases not matched to a gene: 10. The CDR3 here is CASSAQGDSFYEQYF. The CDR3 DNA reads TGTGCCAGCAGTGCTCAGGGGGATTCTTTTTACGAGCAGTACTTC.

In this sample, this clonotype turned up many times. The chain uses TRBV29-1 and TRBJ2-3, with TRBD2 matching 11 bases. Germline V gene sequence: CDR1 SQVTM, CDR2 ANQGSEA. This CDR3 has 17 residues. V was pared by 8 bases and J by 7 bases, with 20 bases of the junction left unmatched. The CDR3 coding sequence is TGCAGCTCCAGACCTTTAGCGGGAGGGGCCGGGTCCTATACGCAGTATTTT. Its protein is CSSRPLAGGAGSYTQYF.

This clonotype was picked up many times. The chain is built from TRBV4-1 and TRBJ1-2; TRBD1 matches 8 bases. This CDR3 has 16 residues. With 1 base clipped from V and 1 base from J, the junction kept 5 bases outside the gene matches. Germline V CDR1 and CDR2: MGHRA, YSYEKL. The CDR3 coding sequence is TGCGCCAGCAGCCAAGGAGGACAGGGCGTTAACTATGGCTACACCTTC. Amino acid sequence: CASSQGGQGVNYGYTF.